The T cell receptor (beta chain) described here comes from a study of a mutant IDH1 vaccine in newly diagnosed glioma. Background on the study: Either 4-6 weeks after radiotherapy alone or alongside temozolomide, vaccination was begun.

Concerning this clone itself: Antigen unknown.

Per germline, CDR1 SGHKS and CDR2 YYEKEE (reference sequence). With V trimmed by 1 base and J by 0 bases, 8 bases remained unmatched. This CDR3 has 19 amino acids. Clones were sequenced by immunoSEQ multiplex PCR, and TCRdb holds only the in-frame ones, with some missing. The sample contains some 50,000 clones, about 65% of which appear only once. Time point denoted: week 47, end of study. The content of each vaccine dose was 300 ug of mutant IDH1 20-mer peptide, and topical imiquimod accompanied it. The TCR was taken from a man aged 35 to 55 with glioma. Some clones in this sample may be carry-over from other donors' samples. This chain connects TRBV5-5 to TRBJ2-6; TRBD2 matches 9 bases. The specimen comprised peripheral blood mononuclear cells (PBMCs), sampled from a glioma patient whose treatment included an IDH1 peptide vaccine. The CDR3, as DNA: TGTGCCAGCAGCTTGAGATCCAGCGGGGGGAACTCTGGGGCCAACGTCCTGACTTTC. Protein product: CASSLRSSGGNSGANVLTF.